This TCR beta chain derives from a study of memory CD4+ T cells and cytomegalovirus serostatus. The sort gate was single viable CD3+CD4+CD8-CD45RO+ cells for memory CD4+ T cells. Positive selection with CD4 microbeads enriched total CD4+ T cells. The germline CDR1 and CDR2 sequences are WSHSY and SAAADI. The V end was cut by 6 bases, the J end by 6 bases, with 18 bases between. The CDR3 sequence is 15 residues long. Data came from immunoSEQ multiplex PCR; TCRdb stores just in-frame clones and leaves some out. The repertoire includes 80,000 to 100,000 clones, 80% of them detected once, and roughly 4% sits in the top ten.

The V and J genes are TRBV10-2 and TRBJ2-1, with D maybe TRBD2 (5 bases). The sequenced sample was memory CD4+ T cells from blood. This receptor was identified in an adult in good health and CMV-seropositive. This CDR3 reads CASSLTPNEGNEQFF. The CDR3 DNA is TGCGCCAGCAGCTTAACTCCTAACGAGGGCAATGAGCAGTTCTTC.